The rows below give T cell receptor beta chains drawn from one sample of a study of shared T cell receptors in the human thymus. Only in-frame clones appear in the TCRdb table, and some are missing; sequencing was by immunoSEQ multiplex PCR. Of 700,000 or so clones in the sample, 80% to 90% were seen once. A further study also used this sample, focusing on human thymus T cells.

Sequenced material: thymocytes. All receptors come from a girl in the first two years of life with a congenital heart defect. CDR3s include the opening cysteine and the closing phenylalanine or tryptophan. Fields, in order: J gene, CDR3 length, clone size, D gene, V gene, CDR3 DNA, CDR3 protein. The D gene is left open where the match is weak. Some rows have no size entry. The others give once, few or many, or a class for an expanded clone.

>TRBJ1-1|18|-|-|TRBV5-1
TGCGCCAGCAGCTTGGTAAGCGGTCGCAGAACTTTGAACACTGAAGCTTTCTTT
CASSLVSGRRTLNTEAFF
>TRBJ1-1|16|-|-|TRBV11-2
TGTGCCAGCAGCTGGGGGGGGAAACCGATTAACACTGAAGCTTTCTTT
CASSWGGKPINTEAFF
>TRBJ1-1|15|once|-|TRBV6-1
TGTGCCAGCAGTGAAATGGAGCAGGGAGGCACTGAAGCTTTCTTT
CASSEMEQGGTEAFF
>TRBJ2-5|17|-|TRBD2|TRBV7-7
TGTGCTAGCAGCTCACACCGTCCCGGGACTAGTGGGGAGACCCAGTACTTC
CASSSHRPGTSGETQYF
>TRBJ1-1|16|-|-|TRBV11-2
TGTGCCAGCAGCTTAGTGCCTAGCGGGGGTAGGACTGAAGCTTTCTTT
CASSLVPSGGRTEAFF
>TRBJ1-5|17|-|TRBD1|TRBV5-1
TGCGCCAGCAGCTTGGCCCCCTCTGACAGGGCCAATCAGCCCCAGCATTTT
CASSLAPSDRANQPQHF
>TRBJ2-3|11|-|-|TRBV7-8
TGTGCCAGCAGCACAACAGATACGCAGTATTTT
CASSTTDTQYF
>TRBJ2-1|14|-|TRBD2|TRBV5-6
TGTGCCAGCAGCTTTGAGGGCTTAGCGGGGGTACGGTTCTTC
CASSFEGLAGVRFF
>TRBJ1-1|11|-|TRBD1|TRBV30
TGTGCCTGGGCCCGACAGGGGAGGGCTTTCTTT
CAWARQGRAFF
>TRBJ1-5|18|-|-|TRBV15
TGTGCCACCAGCAGTGAACCGGGACACTTCCCCCCAAATCAGCCCCAGCATTTT
CATSSEPGHFPPNQPQHF
>TRBJ1-1|15|-|TRBD1|TRBV27
TGTGCCAGCAGTTCGGGACAGGGAGGAGGTACTGAAGCTTTCTTT
CASSSGQGGGTEAFF
>TRBJ2-1|15|-|TRBD1|TRBV7-9
TGTGCCAGCAGCGGACGACAGGGTCGCTACAATGAGCAGTTCTTC
CASSGRQGRYNEQFF
>TRBJ1-5|17|-|TRBD1|TRBV15
TGTGCCACCAGCACCGGTGACAGGGAAAATAGCAATCAGCCCCAGCATTTT
CATSTGDRENSNQPQHF
>TRBJ1-2|14|-|-|TRBV2
TGTGCCAGCAGTGAAAAAACAAACCGCGGTGGCTACACCTTC
CASSEKTNRGGYTF
>TRBJ2-6|18|-|TRBD1|TRBV30
TGTGCCTGCCAAGGGGGTCGGACAGGCCTTTCTGGGGCCAACGTCCTGACTTTC
CACQGGRTGLSGANVLTF
>TRBJ1-2|11|-|-|TRBV29-1
TGCAGCGACCTCACCGGGGGGGGCTACACCTTC
CSDLTGGGYTF
>TRBJ2-3|17|once|TRBD2|TRBV10-3
TGTGCCATCAGTGACCCCCAGACTAGCGGGGGGGCTCATACGCAGTATTTT
CAISDPQTSGGAHTQYF
>TRBJ2-3|15|-|-|TRBV14
TGTGCCAGCAGCCAAGTTTCTGCGAGCACAGATACGCAGTATTTT
CASSQVSASTDTQYF
>TRBJ1-2|13|-|TRBD1|TRBV25-1
TGTGCCAGCAGTTTTCCGGGACAGGGTGGCTACACCTTC
CASSFPGQGGYTF
>TRBJ1-4|15|-|-|TRBV13
TGTGCCAGCAGCTTTAGTGGGAGGACTAATGAAAAACTGTTTTTT
CASSFSGRTNEKLFF
>TRBJ1-1|13|-|-|TRBV28
TGTGCCAGCAGTTTCTTTTGGAGGACTGAAGCTTTCTTT
CASSFFWRTEAFF
>TRBJ2-5|17|-|TRBD2|TRBV28
TGTGCCAGCAGTTTATCGCCTAGCGGGGGGGCAGGAGAGACCCAGTACTTC
CASSLSPSGGAGETQYF
>TRBJ1-5|16|-|TRBD1|TRBV19
TGTGCCAGCATCGGGACAGGGGAATGTAGCAATCAGCCCCAGCATTTT
CASIGTGECSNQPQHF
>TRBJ1-1|12|once|-|TRBV27
TGTGCCAGCAGACAGATAAACACTGAAGCTTTCTTT
CASRQINTEAFF
>TRBJ2-7|15|-|TRBD1|TRBV28
TGTGCCAGCATCGGGATGGGACAGGGGGGGAACGAGCAGTACTTC
CASIGMGQGGNEQYF
>TRBJ2-1|14|-|-|TRBV2
TGTGCCAGCAGGCCGGTTTCGGGGGGCAGTGAGCAGTTCTTC
CASRPVSGGSEQFF
>TRBJ2-3|15|-|-|TRBV14
TGTGCCAGCAGCCAAATACGGGGGGCCACAGATACGCAGTATTTT
CASSQIRGATDTQYF
>TRBJ1-2|17|-|TRBD1|TRBV4-3
TGCGCCAGCAGCCACGAAGTCGGGACAGAAAAGCGGGGGGGCTACACCTTC
CASSHEVGTEKRGGYTF
>TRBJ1-2|15|once|-|TRBV6-5
TGTGTCAGCAGACCCTCCTCGGGACTGAACTATGGCTACACCTTC
CVSRPSSGLNYGYTF
>TRBJ1-6|16|-|-|TRBV6-1
TGTGCCAGCAGTGGGGGCAGAGAGGTTCGGAATTCACCCCTCCACTTT
CASSGGREVRNSPLHF
>TRBJ2-3|18|-|TRBD2|TRBV25-1
TGTGCCAGCAGTGAAGTAGCGGGGGCCTTAAGAAGGACAGATACGCAGTATTTT
CASSEVAGALRRTDTQYF
>TRBJ1-5|14|-|TRBD1|TRBV7-8
TGTGCCAGCAGCAAACGACAGGGGCGTCAGCCCCAGCATTTT
CASSKRQGRQPQHF
>TRBJ2-3|19|-|TRBD1|TRBV7-9
TGTGCCAGCAGCCAAGACAGGGGAGGACGGCAGGGCTACACAGATACGCAGTATTTT
CASSQDRGGRQGYTDTQYF
>TRBJ1-1|11|-|-|TRBV20-1
TGCAGTGCCCGGACACTTACTGAAGCTTTCTTT
CSARTLTEAFF
>TRBJ2-3|16|-|-|TRBV9
TGTGCCAGCAGCGTAGATCTCAGGGGCTACACAGATACGCAGTATTTT
CASSVDLRGYTDTQYF
>TRBJ2-3|19|-|TRBD2|TRBV19
TGTGCCAGTAGTTACGAACCCACCGGGGGGACCGGGGGTCCAGATACGCAGTATTTT
CASSYEPTGGTGGPDTQYF
>TRBJ1-2|16|-|-|TRBV5-6
TGTGCCAGCAGCTGGGTCCCGGACAGAGGCCACTATGGCTACACCTTC
CASSWVPDRGHYGYTF
>TRBJ2-4|19|-|TRBD2|TRBV5-6
TGTGCCAGCAGCCGGGGGGTAGCGGGGGGGTTACTAGCCAAAAACATTCAGTACTTC
CASSRGVAGGLLAKNIQYF
>TRBJ2-3|15|-|-|TRBV5-6
TGTGCCAGCAGCTTAGTGACAGATAGCACAGATACGCAGTATTTT
CASSLVTDSTDTQYF
>TRBJ2-7|17|-|TRBD1|TRBV4-1
TGCGCCAGCAGCCAAGATGGGGGACAGGGTAGATCCTACGAGCAGTACTTC
CASSQDGGQGRSYEQYF